Below are 27 T cell receptor beta chains sequenced from a single sample in a study of identical twins. MiXCR, applied by TCRdb to the 5' RACE reads, yields one record per CDR3 protein. The data contain around 240,000 distinct CDR3 sequences, about 7% of them singletons. In addition, the sample was reused for a study of yellow fever vaccine responses in identical twins.

Specimen: memory (CD45RO+) T cells sorted from blood. The source of these receptors is a woman aged 18-30 years in good health.

This clonotype was observed at least ten times. This chain uses TRBV29-1 with TRBJ2-5; D is undetermined. Germline V gives CDR1 SQVTM, CDR2 ANQGSEA. The V gene lost 2 bases and the J gene lost 2 bases, with 15 bases spanning the gap. This CDR3 comprises 15 residues. CDR3 protein: CSVEMAPKSQETQYF. In DNA form, the CDR3 reads TGCAGCGTTGAAATGGCTCCAAAATCTCAAGAGACCCAGTACTTC. The variable domain in full, completed from reference TRBV29-1 and TRBJ2-5, reads SAVISQKPSRDICQRGTSLTIQCQVDSQVTMMFWYRQQPGQSLTLIATANQGSEATYESGFVIDKFPISRPNLTFSTLTVSNMSPEDSSIYLCSVEMAPKSQETQYFGPGTRLLVL.

Only a few counts were recorded for this clonotype. V is TRBV29-1 and J is TRBJ2-2; no reliable D call. Germline CDR1 is SQVTM and CDR2 is ANQGSEA. V was trimmed by 4 bases and J by 7 bases, leaving 10 bases between them. The CDR3 is 12 amino acids. CDR3 loop: CSVAGLVGELFF. Written as DNA, the CDR3 is TGCAGCGTTGCAGGTTTAGTCGGGGAGCTGTTTTTT.

This clonotype has a handful of counts. V is TRBV24-1 and J is TRBJ1-2; D remains ambiguous. The germline V gene encodes CDR1 KGHDR and CDR2 SFDVKD. The V and J ends lost 0 bases and 8 bases respectively, with 12 bases between them. The CDR3 has 14 residues. This CDR3 is CATSDLSLGAGYTF. The CDR3 bases are TGTGCCACCAGTGATTTGAGTCTGGGCGCGGGCTACACCTTC.

This CDR3 is CASSADYGGFEAFF. Written as DNA, the CDR3 is TGTGCCAGCAGCGCCGATTACGGGGGGTTTGAAGCTTTCTTT. This chain connects TRBV9 to TRBJ1-1; D is perhaps TRBD1 (5 bases). Germline V gene data show CDR1 as SGDLS and CDR2 as YYNGEE. The V gene lost 3 bases and the J gene lost 7 bases, with 16 bases spanning the gap. CDR3 length: 14 residues.

The table lists this clonotype with a few counts. The chain combines TRBV11-2 with TRBJ1-3; 7 bases fit TRBD1. This CDR3 spans 15 amino acids. V dropped 5 bases and J dropped 0; count of bases not matched to a gene: 4. The germline V gene encodes CDR1 SGHAT and CDR2 FQNNGV. The CDR3, as DNA: TGTGCCAGCAGCCTATGGGACAGCTCTGGAAACACCATATATTTT. Amino acid sequence: CASSLWDSSGNTIYF. Supplemented by reference TRBV11-2 and TRBJ1-3, the full variable domain reads EAGVAQSPRYKIIEKRQSVAFWCNPISGHATLYWYQQILGQGPKLLIQFQNNGVVDDSQLPKDRFSAERLKGVDSTLKIQPAKLEDSAVYLCASSLWDSSGNTIYFGEGSWLTVV.

In nucleotides, the CDR3 is TGTGCCAGCAGCTCTCAGGGCCGGAACACTGAAGCTTTCTTT. It specifies CASSSQGRNTEAFF. The chain is built from TRBV7-9 and TRBJ1-1, with a tentative D call TRBD1 (5 bases). Germline values: CDR1 SEHNR, CDR2 FQNEAQ (reference sequence). The CDR3 is made up of 14 amino acids. The V gene lost 4 bases and the J gene lost 1 base, with 10 bases spanning the gap.

This clonotype was detected only a few times. At one end the junction does not follow the germline gene, possibly because of a read error. The V call is TRBV28, the J call TRBJ2-7; tentative D call: TRBD2 (5 bases). Germline loops: CDR1 MDHEN, CDR2 SYDVKM. CDR3 length: 17 residues. The CDR3 bases are TGTGCCAGCAGTCGACCTGAGAGCGGAAGGTTCCGATACGGGCAGTACTTC. This encodes CASSRPESGRFRYGQYF. Complete variable domain (other parts from reference TRBV28 and TRBJ2-7): DVKVTQSSRYLVKRTGEKVFLECVQDMDHENMFWYRQDPGLGLRLIYFSYDVKMKEKGDIPEGYSVSREKKERFSLILESASTNQTSMYLCASSRPESGRFRYGQYFGPGTRLTVT.

This clonotype has just a few counts. V and J are TRBV5-1 and TRBJ2-1, with D unresolved. Between the trimmed V and J ends, which lost 5 bases and 6 bases, there was a span of 18 bases. Germline V gene data show CDR1 as SGHRS and CDR2 as YFSETQ. This CDR3 has 15 amino acids. The CDR3 DNA follows: TGCGCCAGCAGACGATTGACGGGCGAAACCAATGAGCAGTTCTTC. Protein sequence: CASRRLTGETNEQFF.

This clonotype was observed a handful of times. The chain is built from TRBV20-1 and TRBJ2-7; TRBD2 matches 7 bases. J gave up 1 base and V 5 bases, and 17 bases lay outside the gene matches. The CDR3 sequence is 17 residues long. Germline CDR1 DFQATT, CDR2 SNEGSKA (reference sequence). CDR3 loop: CSAGVKGPGGGSYEQYV. The CDR3, as DNA: TGCAGTGCTGGGGTAAAGGGTCCTGGCGGGGGATCCTACGAGCAGTACGTC.

V gene TRBV20-1 combines with J gene TRBJ1-6, with D unresolved. Germline V gene lookup returns CDR1 DFQATT and CDR2 SNEGSKA (reference sequence). The CDR3 has 16 residues. V lost 3 bases and J 0 bases, leaving 12 bases between the germline ends. Here the CDR3 reads CSARGQTSSYNSPLHF. The CDR3 DNA sequence: TGCAGTGCTAGGGGTCAGACAAGCTCCTATAATTCACCCCTCCACTTT.

The chain uses TRBV24-1 and TRBJ2-1; possibly TRBD2 for D (6 bases). CDR3 length: 17 amino acids. Germline loops: CDR1 KGHDR, CDR2 SFDVKD. The V and J ends lost 6 bases and 0 bases respectively, with 17 bases between them. The CDR3 DNA is TGTGCCACCAGTAAGAACCCGGGAGAGCTCTCCTACAATGAGCAGTTCTTC. Translating it yields CATSKNPGELSYNEQFF.

This clonotype was detected a few times. V gene TRBV6-1 combines with J gene TRBJ1-6, with 7 bases matching TRBD1. This CDR3 has 15 amino acids. Trimming cost V 6 bases and J 10 bases; bases outside gene matches: 12. CDR1 and CDR2 (germline): MNHNS, SASEGT. The CDR3 nucleotides are TGTGCCAGCAGATCCGAGGCAGGGGGTAAATCACCCCTCCACTTT. Translating it yields CASRSEAGGKSPLHF.

This clonotype has a handful of counts. The genes are TRBV7-9 and TRBJ2-1; the D gene is possibly TRBD2 (6 bases). Germline assignment: CDR1 SEHNR and CDR2 FQNEAQ (reference sequence). V gave up 5 bases and J gave up 9 bases, with 11 bases separating them. The CDR3 length is 12 residues. The CDR3 is CASSATSFEQFF. CDR3 in DNA: TGTGCCAGCAGCGCAACTAGCTTTGAGCAGTTCTTC.

This clonotype was seen repeatedly, ten times or more. This rearrangement joins TRBV5-1 to TRBJ2-3; D gene ambiguous. This CDR3 has 14 residues. Trimming took 4 bases from V and 4 from J, leaving 13 bases between them. Germline V lookup: CDR1 SGHRS, CDR2 YFSETQ. CDR3 protein: CASSPIVSADTQYF. The CDR3 DNA is TGCGCCAGCAGCCCGATCGTTTCCGCAGATACGCAGTATTTT.

The V call is TRBV12-3 or TRBV12-4, the J call TRBJ2-2; weak D call: TRBD1 (6 bases). The ends were cut back, 7 bases at V and 3 bases at J, with 18 bases in the middle. CDR3 length: 16 residues. The CDR3 DNA follows: TGTGCCAGCAACCACGCCGGGACAACCTACACCGGGGAGCTGTTTTTT. Its translation: CASNHAGTTYTGELFF.

In this sample, this clonotype turned up a few times. This chain links TRBV6-2 or TRBV6-3 with TRBJ2-5; D is undetermined. This CDR3 is 16 amino acids long. Germline CDR1 is MNHEY and CDR2 is SVGEGT. The V and J ends lost 5 bases and 0 bases respectively, with 16 bases between them. For the CDR3, the DNA is TGTGCCAGCAGTGCCGGATCTCAGGCGTACCAAGAGACCCAGTACTTC. Encoded protein: CASSAGSQAYQETQYF.

The gene calls are TRBV5-1 and TRBJ2-1, with D perhaps TRBD1 or TRBD2 (6 bases each). The CDR3 sequence is 14 residues long. Germline V lookup: CDR1 SGHRS, CDR2 YFSETQ. V lost 5 bases and J lost 4, with 13 bases in between. CDR3 region: CASRGGAEYNEQFF. The CDR3, as DNA: TGCGCCAGCAGGGGGGGCGCAGAGTACAATGAGCAGTTCTTC. The complete variable domain, with remaining parts taken from reference TRBV5-1 and TRBJ2-1, reads KAGVTQTPRYLIKTRGQQVTLSCSPISGHRSVSWYQQTPGQGLQFLFEYFSETQRNKGNFPGRFSGRQFSNSRSEMNVSTLELGDSALYLCASRGGAEYNEQFFGPGTRLTVL.

The V call is TRBV10-3, the J call TRBJ1-1; 8 nucleotides line up with TRBD1. The CDR3 is made up of 13 amino acids. Germline V lookup: CDR1 ENHRY, CDR2 SYGVKD. V shed 10 bases and J 5 bases; nucleotides not matched to a gene: 9. This CDR3 reads CASQQGGGTEAFF. CDR3 DNA sequence: TGTGCCAGTCAACAGGGGGGAGGAACTGAAGCTTTCTTT.

This clonotype has a count of ten or more. The gene calls are TRBV25-1 and TRBJ1-6, with 9 nucleotides matching TRBD1. This CDR3 has 15 residues. CDR1 is MGHDK, CDR2 SYGVNS, per germline. V lost 6 bases to trimming and J lost 9 bases; unmatched junction nucleotides: 9. The CDR3 sequence: CASSPGQGGGSPLHF. DNA of the CDR3: TGTGCCAGCAGCCCGGGACAGGGTGGAGGTTCACCCCTCCACTTT.

This chain uses TRBV7-6 with TRBJ1-4, with 7 positions matching TRBD1. Germline-derived CDR1 and CDR2 are SGHVS and FNYEAQ. The CDR3 has 15 amino acids. Losses at the gene ends were 5 bases for V and 7 bases for J; bases not matched to a gene: 10. CDR3 protein: CASSPRQGAVEKLFF. The CDR3 DNA follows: TGTGCCAGCAGCCCGAGACAGGGAGCAGTTGAAAAACTGTTTTTT.

V is TRBV5-1 and J is TRBJ1-6; 7 nucleotides agree with TRBD1. Germline V gives CDR1 SGHRS, CDR2 YFSETQ. Germline trimming cut 3 bases from V and 7 bases from J; bases unmatched to any gene: 4. The CDR3 sequence is 14 residues long. CDR3 amino acids: CASSSDRLNSPLHF. CDR3 nucleotides: TGCGCCAGCAGCTCGGACAGGCTGAATTCACCCCTCCACTTT.

The genes are TRBV28 and TRBJ1-1, with D unclear. Germline V gene sequence: CDR1 MDHEN, CDR2 SYDVKM. The CDR3 loop spans 15 amino acids. Trimming stripped 5 bases from V and 1 base from J, with 14 bases between. In DNA, the CDR3 is TGTGCCAGCAGTCTCTACGGTGGTGGGAACACTGAAGCTTTCTTT. Its translation is CASSLYGGGNTEAFF.

Many counts were recorded for this clonotype. V is TRBV20-1 and J is TRBJ2-7; 7 nucleotides line up with TRBD1. Trimming took 4 bases from V and 3 from J; bases not matched to a gene: 6. This CDR3 is built from 13 residues. In germline, CDR1 is DFQATT, CDR2 SNEGSKA (reference sequence). CDR3 amino acids: CSATPGTDYEQYV. The CDR3 DNA reads TGCAGTGCTACCCCCGGGACAGACTACGAGCAGTACGTC.

This clonotype was counted between two and nine times. The genes are TRBV4-2 and TRBJ1-1; D may be TRBD1 (5 bases). Germline values: CDR1 LGHNA, CDR2 YNFKEQ. This CDR3 region has 13 residues. Trimming removed 1 base at V and 5 bases at J, with 8 bases between. The chain's CDR3 is CASSQAGWTEAFF. DNA of the CDR3: TGTGCCAGCAGCCAAGCAGGGTGGACTGAAGCTTTCTTT.

The chain is built from TRBV28 and TRBJ2-7, with unresolved D. In germline, CDR1 is MDHEN, CDR2 SYDVKM. The CDR3 is made up of 9 amino acids. The CDR3 DNA is TGTGCCAGACAGTCGTTGGTTTTCGTC. Translating gives CARQSLVFV.

This clonotype was seen a few times. The chain is built from TRBV20-1 and TRBJ1-2, with 8 bases that match TRBD1. The V gene's germline CDR1 is DFQATT and CDR2 SNEGSKA (reference sequence). Losses at the gene ends were 5 bases for V and 0 bases for J; bases not matched to a gene: 8. CDR3 length: 15 residues. CDR3 sequence: CSAPSDRVSNYGYTF. Written as DNA, the CDR3 is TGCAGTGCTCCTTCGGACAGGGTATCTAACTATGGCTACACCTTC.

This clonotype turned up a few times. The chain combines TRBV28 with TRBJ2-7, with no clear D. The germline V gene has CDR1 MDHEN and CDR2 SYDVKM. The CDR3 length is 13 residues. V was clipped by 8 bases and J by 2 bases, with 13 bases between them. The CDR3 loop reads CASLRITTYEQYF. Here the CDR3 DNA reads TGTGCCAGCCTTCGGATTACTACCTACGAGCAGTACTTC.